The 14 T cell receptor beta chains in this list originate from one sample, sequenced in a study of blood T cell repertoires in COVID-19. TCRdb's copy holds only in-frame clones and misses some; the assay was immunoSEQ multiplex PCR. Of some 110,000 clones in the sample, roughly 84% were seen once. The sample was PBMCs or T cells enriched from blood (not recorded which). Receptors originate from a woman aged 25 to 45 who had recovered from COVID-19.

On this clone: Within the sample, other DNA sequences also encode this same CDR3. The chain employs TRBV5-8 and TRBJ2-7, with 11 bases identical to TRBD1. There are 15 residues in the CDR3. V lost 4 bases to trimming and J lost 4 bases; unmatched junction nucleotides: 7. CDR1 and CDR2 from the germline V gene are SGHTS and YDEGEE. The CDR3 sequence: CASSHGQGASYEQYF. The CDR3 nucleotides read TGTGCCAGCAGCCACGGACAGGGGGCCTCTTACGAGCAGTACTTC.

The V call is TRBV6-2 or TRBV6-3, the J call TRBJ2-2; TRBD2 agrees at 15 bases. V trimming: 6 bases; J trimming: 4 bases; junction bases outside the gene matches: 3. The germline V gene encodes CDR1 MNHEY and CDR2 SVGEGT. The CDR3 contains 16 residues. The CDR3 loop is CASSRTSGRATGELFF. The CDR3, as DNA: TGTGCCAGCAGCCGGACTAGCGGGAGGGCCACCGGGGAGCTGTTTTTT.

The genes are TRBV5-1 and TRBJ1-2, with D tentatively TRBD1 (5 bases). In germline, CDR1 is SGHRS, CDR2 YFSETQ. This CDR3 spans 14 amino acids. V lost 0 bases, J lost 8 bases, and 14 bases lay in between. Here the CDR3 DNA reads TGCGCCAGCAGCTTGGAGGCAGGGCTAGAGGGCTACACCTTC. Its protein product is CASSLEAGLEGYTF.

V and J are TRBV29-1 and TRBJ1-5; the match to TRBD1 covers 8 bases. Germline V gives CDR1 SQVTM, CDR2 ANQGSEA. The CDR3 is made up of 13 amino acids. J was trimmed by 4 bases and V by 6 bases; bases with no gene match: 5. This chain's CDR3 is CSVTGQGNQPQHF. CDR3 DNA sequence: TGCAGCGTGACAGGACAGGGTAATCAGCCCCAGCATTTT.

The chain joins TRBV4-2 to TRBJ2-3; 12 bases agree with TRBD2. The V and J ends lost 3 bases and 0 bases, in that order; junction bases with no gene match: 7. Germline V gene sequence: CDR1 LGHNA, CDR2 YNFKEQ. The CDR3 totals 18 residues. The CDR3 loop reads CASSHRTSGIRSTDTQYF. The CDR3 DNA sequence: TGTGCCAGCAGCCACCGGACTAGCGGGATACGAAGCACAGATACGCAGTATTTT.

The chain carries TRBV6-5 and TRBJ1-2; the D gene is possibly TRBD1 (5 bases). Germline-derived CDR1 and CDR2 are MNHEY and SVGAGI. This CDR3 contains 13 residues. Between the trimmed V and J ends, which lost 6 bases and 7 bases, there was a span of 15 bases. The CDR3 spells CASSRLGGSGYTF. In nucleotides, the CDR3 is TGTGCCAGCAGCCGCCTCGGGGGTAGTGGCTACACCTTC.

The chain has TRBV3-1 (or the pseudogene TRBV3-2) and TRBJ2-7; D is possibly TRBD1 (6 bases). Germline V CDR1 and CDR2: LGHDT, YNNKEL (reference sequence). V lost 4 bases and J lost 0, with 10 bases in between. This CDR3 region has 14 residues. The CDR3 loop reads CASSLKQGSYEQYF. The CDR3 DNA is TGTGCCAGCAGCCTTAAACAGGGCTCCTACGAGCAGTACTTC.

For the CDR3, the DNA is TGTGCCAGCAGCGAGGGGAACACTGAAGCTTTCTTT. Amino acid sequence: CASSEGNTEAFF. The V call is TRBV28, the J call TRBJ1-1; no firm D call. The germline V gene encodes CDR1 MDHEN and CDR2 SYDVKM. Trimming cost V 6 bases and J 1 base, with 6 bases left between them. The CDR3 totals 12 residues.

The V call is TRBV4-3, the J call TRBJ2-1; D is unresolved. The CDR3 has 16 amino acids. V was shortened by 0 bases and J by 0 bases, with 9 bases between the two germline ends. CDR1 is LGHNA and CDR2 is YSLEER in the germline V gene. CDR3: CASSQDRASSYNEQFF. The CDR3 nucleotides are TGCGCCAGCAGCCAAGATCGCGCGAGCTCCTACAATGAGCAGTTCTTC.

This rearrangement joins TRBV4-3 to TRBJ2-5; 7 bases map to TRBD2. This CDR3 has 15 amino acids. V shed 0 bases and J 7 bases; nucleotides not matched to a gene: 8. The germline V gene has CDR1 LGHNA and CDR2 YSLEER. CDR3 DNA: TGCGCCAGCAGCCAAGATCCGGGGGGATTAGGGACCCAGTACTTC. Residues: CASSQDPGGLGTQYF.

Written as DNA, the CDR3 is TGCGCCAGCAGCCGGGGAAGCGGGACGAGCTCCTACAATGAGCAGTTCTTC. This encodes CASSRGSGTSSYNEQFF. The V and J genes are TRBV4-1 and TRBJ2-1; 7 bases are a match to TRBD2. Germline V CDR1 and CDR2: MGHRA, YSYEKL. V lost 4 bases and J lost 0; bases outside the gene matches: 9. There are 17 residues in the CDR3.

The chain uses TRBV6-5 and TRBJ1-6, with D possibly matching TRBD1 (5 bases). Deletions cut 2 bases from V and 10 bases from J, with 15 bases between. Germline V CDR1 and CDR2: MNHEY, SVGAGI. The length of the CDR3 is 15 residues. DNA of the CDR3: TGTGCCAGCAGTTACCGGCAGGGCGGAAGATCACCCCTCCACTTT. Residues: CASSYRQGGRSPLHF.

This sequence joins TRBV5-4 and TRBJ2-7; 13 bases fit TRBD2. The V gene end was trimmed by 3 bases and the J gene end by 0 bases; junction bases not matched to a gene: 3. The CDR3 loop spans 16 amino acids. Germline assignment: CDR1 SGHNT and CDR2 YYREEE (reference sequence). CDR3 DNA: TGTGCCAGCAGCTGGGGACTAGCGGGGAGCTCCTACGAGCAGTACTTC. It encodes CASSWGLAGSSYEQYF.

The rearrangement uses TRBV4-2 and TRBJ1-2, with a weak D call TRBD1 (6 bases). Germline V gene sequence: CDR1 LGHNA, CDR2 YNFKEQ. V lost 0 bases to trimming and J lost 4 bases, with 15 bases between them. This CDR3 spans 16 amino acids. The CDR3 sequence is CASSQDKTGKAYGYTF. The CDR3 DNA follows: TGTGCCAGCAGCCAAGATAAAACAGGGAAGGCCTATGGCTACACCTTC.